These 9 T cell receptor beta chains originate from one sample sequenced in a study of T-cell reconstitution after alpha-beta-depleted transplantation in children (TCRdb year 2016). The library was produced with PCR. TCRdb lists the instrument as Illumina HiSeq 2500. TCR library preparation used molecular barcoding, with unique molecular identifiers applied to normalize quantification of the TCRbeta repertoire. The public reads were quality trimmed at Q25 with fastp and then assembled into clones with MiXCR by TCRdb, keeping productive beta chains. For every CDR3 protein sequence, its rows merge into one entry that carries the most common genes and DNA. In this sample the table shows some 340,000 distinct CDR3 sequences, approximately 10% of which occur a single time. The ten top clones hold 2% to 3% of the sample. The sequences come from PBMCs from the stem cell graft donor, collected from the stem cell graft. The receptors originated from a human donor who donated a stem cell graft to a child with acute lymphoblastic leukemia.

This clonotype was picked up many times. The chain couples TRBV9 to TRBJ2-2; the D call may be TRBD1 or TRBD2 (6 bases each). From germline, CDR1 is SGDLS and CDR2 YYNGEE. Trimming removed 3 bases from V and 6 bases from J, with 12 bases in between. The CDR3 covers 14 residues. CDR3 region: CASSEEGEAGELFF. The CDR3 coding sequence is TGTGCCAGCAGCGAGGAGGGGGAAGCCGGGGAGCTGTTTTTT.

This clonotype has ten or more counts. The gene calls are TRBV6-5 and TRBJ2-1; TRBD2 agrees at 11 bases. CDR1 and CDR2 from the germline V gene are MNHEY and SVGAGI. J gave up 3 bases and V 0 bases, and 4 bases lay outside the gene matches. The CDR3 is 17 amino acids. The CDR3 DNA follows: TGTGCCAGCAGTTACTCCCCGACTAGCGGGATCTACAATGAGCAGTTCTTC. It specifies CASSYSPTSGIYNEQFF.

J is TRBJ2-6 and V is TRBV12-3 or TRBV12-4; the D gene is possibly TRBD1 (5 bases). The germline V and J ends were trimmed by 7 bases and 2 bases, with 18 bases remaining between them. CDR3 length: 17 amino acids. Here the CDR3 DNA reads TGTGCCAGCACCAAGACAGCCGTTGTGGCTGGGGCCAACGTCCTGACTTTC. Protein: CASTKTAVVAGANVLTF.

This sequence joins TRBV4-3 and TRBJ2-4, with D perhaps TRBD2 (6 bases). CDR1 LGHNA and CDR2 YSLEER come from the germline V gene. V lost 4 bases and J 5 bases, leaving 21 bases between the germline ends. This CDR3 spans 17 amino acids. The CDR3 bases are TGCGCCAGCAGCCCACTCACGGTAGTGGGGGGAGAAAACATTCAGTACTTC. Translated, it gives CASSPLTVVGGENIQYF.

J is TRBJ1-2 and V is TRBV5-6; D call uncertain. The germline V gene has CDR1 SGHDT and CDR2 YYEEEE. The CDR3 runs to 11 residues. Trimming pared 4 bases from V and 2 bases from J, leaving 3 bases between. The CDR3 DNA follows: TGTGCCAGCAGCCCAAACTATGGCTACACCTTC. This translates into CASSPNYGYTF.

This clonotype was counted a few times. The CDR3 protein is CASSLAEIGAYEQYF. In DNA, the CDR3 is TGCGCCAGCAGCTTAGCGGAAATAGGGGCCTACGAGCAGTACTTC. This chain links TRBV5-1 with TRBJ2-7; D may correspond to TRBD1 or TRBD2 (5 bases each). V lost 2 bases, J lost 2 bases, and 14 bases lay in between. Germline lookup yields CDR1 SGHRS and CDR2 YFSETQ. The CDR3 covers 15 residues. Full variable domain (rest looked up from reference TRBV5-1 and TRBJ2-7): KAGVTQTPRYLIKTRGQQVTLSCSPISGHRSVSWYQQTPGQGLQFLFEYFSETQRNKGNFPGRFSGRQFSNSRSEMNVSTLELGDSALYLCASSLAEIGAYEQYFGPGTRLTVT.

The table lists this clonotype with a few counts. The chain has TRBV6-5 and TRBJ2-7; a possible D gene is TRBD2 (5 bases). Germline CDR1 reads MNHEY; CDR2 reads SVGAGI. The V end lost 0 bases, the J end lost 0 bases, and 9 bases lay between the germline ends. The CDR3 has 15 amino acids. The CDR3 sequence is CASSYSRASSYEQYF. CDR3 in DNA: TGTGCCAGCAGTTACTCGAGGGCCAGCTCCTACGAGCAGTACTTC.

This chain uses TRBV7-9 with TRBJ1-2; the match to TRBD1 covers 7 bases. The V and J ends lost 0 bases and 7 bases, in that order; junction bases with no gene match: 5. The CDR3 has 14 amino acids. Germline CDR1 is SEHNR and CDR2 is FQNEAQ (reference sequence). The CDR3 DNA follows: TGTGCCAGCAGCTTAGCAGGAGGGGGCAGTGGCTACACCTTC. Protein: CASSLAGGGSGYTF.

The chain combines TRBV12-3 or TRBV12-4 with TRBJ2-1, with D perhaps TRBD1 or TRBD2 (6 bases each). V lost 6 bases to trimming and J lost 0 bases, with 12 bases between them. This CDR3 region has 15 residues. Here the CDR3 DNA reads TGTGCCAGCAGAGGAGGGGGGAGCTCCTACAATGAGCAGTTCTTC. Translated, it gives CASRGGGSSYNEQFF.